This T cell receptor beta chain derives from a study of patients and donors after allogeneic stem cell transplantation. CDR3 length equals 15 residues. The V and J ends lost 4 bases and 6 bases, in that order; junction bases with no gene match: 11. Germline CDR1 reads SGHRS; CDR2 reads YFSETQ. MiXCR, applied by TCRdb to the RT-PCR reads, yields one record per CDR3 protein. Of about 960,000 distinct CDR3 sequences listed, over 15% are singletons. This clonotype was seen ten or more times. Specimen: blood, either unsorted or a sorted T cell fraction (not recorded which). The source is a human donor who was either an allogeneic HSCT recipient or a stem cell or donor lymphocyte infusion donor (not recorded which). It is not recorded whose cells these are; they may come from a transplant donor. This sequence joins TRBV5-1 and TRBJ1-1, with 8 positions matching TRBD1. DNA of the CDR3: TGCGCCAGCAGCCCTAGGACAGGGCAAGCAGCTGAAGCTTTCTTT. Translation: CASSPRTGQAAEAFF.